This TCR beta chain was observed in a study of blood T cells in healthy people across ages. This clonotype was observed a few times. Its specificity is unknown. Notes on the study in general: Because sorting was not performed, PBMCs prevented conclusive naive versus antigen-experienced comparison.

With a J-beta primer mix and a sample-barcoded 5' primer, a second PCR ran about 6 to 11 cycles. TCRdb itself ran the 5' RACE reads through MiXCR, one entry per CDR3 protein. This table holds more than 1.4 million distinct CDR3 sequences, roughly 45% found once. Sequenced sample: blood. The TCR originated in a woman between 18 and 29 years old in good health.

This CDR3 reads CASSKAGNLKRLTNYEQYF. The CDR3 coding sequence is TGTGCCAGCAGCAAAGCGGGAAATTTGAAGCGCCTAACAAACTACGAGCAGTACTTC. The J gene is TRBJ2-4, the V gene TRBV21-1; the table gives TRBD1 as D, unverified against the DNA. Gene TRBJ2-7 matches the end of the DNA better, so the J call may be wrong. TRBV21-1 is marked as a pseudogene. There are 19 residues in the CDR3.